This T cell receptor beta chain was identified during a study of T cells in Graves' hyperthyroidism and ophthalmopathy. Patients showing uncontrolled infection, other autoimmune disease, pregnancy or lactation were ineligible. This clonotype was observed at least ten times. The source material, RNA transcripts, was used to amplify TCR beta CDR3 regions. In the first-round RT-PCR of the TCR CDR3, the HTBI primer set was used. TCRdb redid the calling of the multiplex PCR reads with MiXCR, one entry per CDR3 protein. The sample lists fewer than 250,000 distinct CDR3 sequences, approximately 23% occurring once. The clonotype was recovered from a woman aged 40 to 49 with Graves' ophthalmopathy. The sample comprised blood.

DNA for the CDR3: TGCAGTGCTAGAGGGACTAGCGGAACTACCTACGAGCAGTACTTC. This translates into CSARGTSGTTYEQYF. The chain links TRBV20-1 to TRBJ2-7, with 10 nucleotides matching TRBD2. The CDR3 has 15 amino acids. Germline V gene sequence: CDR1 DFQATT, CDR2 SNEGSKA (reference sequence). After removal of 1 base from V and 2 bases from J, the junction contained 5 bases not matched to a gene.